These 14 T cell receptor beta chains were all obtained from the same sample, sequenced in a study of blood T cell repertoires in COVID-19. Assay used: immunoSEQ multiplex PCR; TCRdb lists only in-frame clones, some missing. The sample consists of about 200,000 clones, around 86% of them appearing once. Sequencing was carried out using PBMCs or T cells enriched from blood (not recorded which). These receptors were collected from a middle-aged man with acute COVID-19.

CDR3 sequence reads: CASSFQPGIYNEQFF. Written as DNA, the CDR3 is TGTGCCAGCAGCTTTCAACCCGGGATTTACAATGAGCAGTTCTTC. The J gene is TRBJ2-1, the V gene TRBV7-2, with D possibly being TRBD2 (5 bases). The CDR3 runs to 15 residues. Trimming shortened V by 3 bases and J by 4 bases, and 13 bases separated the two germline ends. Germline CDR1 and CDR2: SGHTA and FQGNSA.

The J gene is TRBJ2-2, the V gene TRBV27, with TRBD1 as a possible D gene (6 bases). The CDR3 runs to 17 residues. Germline lookup yields CDR1 MNHEY and CDR2 SMNVEV (reference sequence). Trimming took 4 bases from V and 3 from J, leaving 18 bases between them. The CDR3 region has the DNA TGTGCCAGCAGTTCCCCTTTCGCGACAGGCCACACCGGGGAGCTGTTTTTT. Translated, it gives CASSSPFATGHTGELFF.

V usage is TRBV19 and J usage is TRBJ2-2, with 12 bases that match TRBD2. The CDR3 loop spans 18 amino acids. CDR1 is LNHDA, CDR2 SQIVND, per germline (reference sequence). The V segment lost 6 bases and the J segment 6 bases; nucleotides outside the gene matches: 14. The CDR3: CASSLKSLAGGGSGELFF. CDR3 DNA: TGTGCCAGTAGCCTGAAATCACTAGCGGGAGGTGGGTCCGGGGAGCTGTTTTTT.

The chain carries TRBV19 and TRBJ1-2; D possibly corresponds to TRBD1 (6 bases). Trimming took off 10 bases at V and 6 bases at J, with 18 bases between the two ends. Germline CDR1 and CDR2: LNHDA and SQIVND (reference sequence). This CDR3 is 13 amino acids long. As DNA, the CDR3 is TGTGCCATCTCGCGGGGGGGGCACCATGGCTACACCTTC. Its protein is CAISRGGHHGYTF.

The rearrangement uses TRBV27 and TRBJ1-1, with TRBD1 matching over 10 bases. The trim removed 9 bases at V and 7 bases at J, leaving 5 bases unmatched. Germline CDR1 reads MNHEY; CDR2 reads SMNVEV (reference sequence). This CDR3 comprises 12 residues. The CDR3 DNA reads TGTGCCAGTTCCGGGACAGGGGTTGAAGCTTTCTTT. Its protein is CASSGTGVEAFF.

The rearrangement uses TRBV4-2 and TRBJ1-6, with D tentatively TRBD1 (5 bases). Deletions cut 0 bases from V and 0 bases from J, with 12 bases between. Germline V gene data show CDR1 as LGHNA and CDR2 as YNFKEQ. The CDR3 consists of 18 residues. CDR3 in DNA: TGTGCCAGCAGCCAAGATCTAGGGACTAGCTCCTATAATTCACCCCTCCACTTT. As protein: CASSQDLGTSSYNSPLHF.

In this sample, this clone turned up a few times. The chain couples TRBV5-5 to TRBJ1-6; D might be TRBD1 (6 bases). Deletions cut 1 base from V and 10 bases from J, with 12 bases between. The CDR3 runs 14 residues. The germline CDR1 and CDR2 sequences are SGHKS and YYEKEE (reference sequence). In nucleotides, the CDR3 is TGTGCCAGCAGCTTGCAGGCAGGGGAATCACCCCTCCACTTT. Protein: CASSLQAGESPLHF.

The chain couples TRBV5-1 to TRBJ2-3, with D tentatively TRBD1 (5 bases). Germline CDR1 SGHRS, CDR2 YFSETQ. V gave up 2 bases and J gave up 3 bases, with 13 bases separating them. This CDR3 spans 15 amino acids. The CDR3 DNA follows: TGCGCCAGCAGCTTTAAGGGGTCCACTACAGATACGCAGTATTTT. It translates to CASSFKGSTTDTQYF.

The chain has TRBV7-3 and TRBJ1-1; D is unresolved. In germline, CDR1 is SGHTA, CDR2 FQGTGA. V was cut by 0 bases and J by 1 base, with 3 bases left in between. The CDR3 extends over 13 amino acids. The CDR3 loop reads CASSLTANTEAFF. CDR3 coding DNA: TGTGCCAGCAGCTTAACAGCGAACACTGAAGCTTTCTTT.

This rearrangement joins TRBV19 to TRBJ1-1; D gene unclear. Looked up from germline, CDR1 is LNHDA and CDR2 is SQIVND (reference sequence). The CDR3 sequence is 15 residues long. Trimming pared 2 bases from V and 1 base from J, leaving 11 bases between. The CDR3 coding sequence is TGTGCCAGTAGTATAATCGGGGTTCGGAACACTGAAGCTTTCTTT. Translating gives CASSIIGVRNTEAFF.

This chain links TRBV9 with TRBJ2-2; D not resolved. Germline CDR1 is SGDLS and CDR2 is YYNGEE. V was pared by 0 bases and J by 6 bases, with 6 bases between. This CDR3 region has 13 residues. The CDR3 reads CASSVGSAGELFF. CDR3 nucleotide sequence: TGTGCCAGCAGCGTAGGTAGTGCCGGGGAGCTGTTTTTT.

The rearrangement joins TRBV5-5 to TRBJ2-7; 10 bases fit TRBD2. The germline V gene has CDR1 SGHKS and CDR2 YYEKEE (reference sequence). Trimming cost V 4 bases and J 2 bases; bases outside gene matches: 6. The CDR3 is 15 residues long. CDR3 amino acids: CASSRKREGPYEQYF. The CDR3 bases are TGTGCCAGCAGCCGCAAGCGGGAGGGGCCCTACGAGCAGTACTTC. Full variable domain (rest looked up from reference TRBV5-5 and TRBJ2-7): DAGVTQSPTHLIKTRGQQVTLRCSPISGHKSVSWYQQVLGQGPQFIFQYYEKEERGRGNFPDRFSARQFPNYSSELNVNALLLGDSALYLCASSRKREGPYEQYFGPGTRLTVT.

The gene calls are TRBV4-2 and TRBJ1-4; D ambiguous. This CDR3 has 12 residues. CDR1 is LGHNA, CDR2 YNFKEQ, per germline. The ends were cut back, 2 bases at V and 5 bases at J, with 3 bases in the middle. CDR3: CASSQLNEKLFF. The CDR3 DNA reads as TGTGCCAGCAGCCAACTAAATGAAAAACTGTTTTTT.

The rearrangement joins TRBV2 to TRBJ1-5; TRBD1 matches at 7 bases. The CDR3 extends over 13 amino acids. Germline V CDR1 and CDR2: SNHLY, FYNNEI. Germline trimming cut 7 bases from V and 4 bases from J; bases unmatched to any gene: 4. CDR3: CASIRGVNQPQHF. The CDR3 DNA reads TGTGCCAGCATCAGGGGGGTGAATCAGCCCCAGCATTTT.